The 14 T cell receptor beta chains reported below all come from one sample, sequenced in a study of blood T cell repertoires in COVID-19. Only in-frame clones appear in the TCRdb table, and some are missing; sequencing was by immunoSEQ multiplex PCR. The sample has fewer than 200,000 clones, less than 90% seen once. Sequencing used peripheral blood. The receptors stem from a man in his sixties with acute or convalescent COVID-19.

This clone appeared a few times. This sequence joins TRBV9 and TRBJ2-2, with a possible D match to TRBD2 (6 bases). CDR1 SGDLS and CDR2 YYNGEE come from the germline V gene. The CDR3 runs to 15 residues. V was cut by 4 bases and J by 0 bases, with 10 bases left in between. This CDR3 is CASSPGGSNTGELFF. The DNA of the CDR3 is TGTGCCAGCAGCCCCGGGGGTTCGAACACCGGGGAGCTGTTTTTT. Variable domain in full (rest from reference TRBV9 and TRBJ2-2): DSGVTQTPKHLITATGQRVTLRCSPRSGDLSVYWYQQSLDQGLQFLIQYYNGEERAKGNILERFSAQQFPDLHSELNLSSLELGDSALYFCASSPGGSNTGELFFGEGSRLTVL.

This clone was found a few times. This CDR3 is CASSQDRGGRRGNQPQHF. The CDR3 nucleotides read TGTGCCAGCAGCCAAGATAGGGGGGGTAGAAGGGGCAATCAGCCCCAGCATTTT. This chain links TRBV14 with TRBJ1-5; a weak D match, TRBD1 (6 bases). Trimming shortened V by 0 bases and J by 2 bases, and 17 bases separated the two germline ends. The CDR3 is 18 residues long. The germline gives CDR1 SGHDN, CDR2 FVKESK.

This chain joins TRBV5-1 and TRBJ2-3; 10 nucleotides line up with TRBD2. Germline values: CDR1 SGHRS, CDR2 YFSETQ. V shed 0 bases, J shed 4 bases, and the junction held 5 bases outside the gene matches. This CDR3 region has 16 residues. Here the CDR3 DNA reads TGCGCCAGCAGCTTGGAAATAGCGGGAGGACCAGATACGCAGTATTTT. This sequence encodes CASSLEIAGGPDTQYF.

The chain employs TRBV3-1 (or the pseudogene TRBV3-2) and TRBJ2-7, with TRBD1 identical over 9 bases. V shed 4 bases, J shed 7 bases, and the junction held 8 bases outside the gene matches. The CDR3 totals 14 residues. CDR1 is LGHDT, CDR2 YNNKEL, per germline (reference sequence). CDR3: CASSLGQGLGEQYF. The CDR3, as DNA: TGTGCCAGCAGCCTGGGACAGGGCCTTGGGGAGCAGTACTTC.

V usage is TRBV3-1 (or the pseudogene TRBV3-2) and J usage is TRBJ1-2; TRBD1 matches at 9 bases. The CDR3 sequence is 16 residues long. Trimming removed 2 bases from V and 3 bases from J; junction bases left unmatched: 7. CDR1 and CDR2 (germline): LGHDT, YNNKEL (reference sequence). Here the CDR3 DNA reads TGTGCCAGCAGCCAACCCCCGGGACAGGGCCACTATGGCTACACCTTC. Amino acids: CASSQPPGQGHYGYTF.

V usage is TRBV4-1 and J usage is TRBJ1-5, with unresolved D. The CDR3 has 13 residues. The V end lost 1 base, the J end lost 8 bases, and 9 bases lay between the germline ends. CDR1 is MGHRA and CDR2 is YSYEKL in the germline V gene. CDR3 loop: CASSQVGEEPQHF. CDR3 sequence (DNA): TGCGCCAGCAGCCAAGTCGGCGAGGAGCCCCAGCATTTT.

The chain employs TRBV27 and TRBJ1-1; maybe TRBD1 (5 bases). Trimming removed 4 bases at V and 5 bases at J, with 11 bases between. Looked up from germline, CDR1 is MNHEY and CDR2 is SMNVEV (reference sequence). The CDR3 runs 13 residues. The CDR3 loop reads CASSYLKGTEAFF. As DNA, the CDR3 is TGTGCCAGCAGTTACCTCAAGGGGACTGAAGCTTTCTTT.

This rearrangement joins TRBV10-3 to TRBJ1-1, with D possibly being TRBD1 (6 bases). This CDR3 is built from 13 residues. Germline CDR1 ENHRY, CDR2 SYGVKD. Trimming took 9 bases from V and 1 from J, leaving 12 bases between them. The CDR3 spells CAIKNRENTEAFF. For the CDR3, the DNA is TGTGCCATTAAGAACAGGGAGAACACTGAAGCTTTCTTT.

This chain uses TRBV6-5 with TRBJ1-5; TRBD1 agrees at 8 bases. V gave up 6 bases and J gave up 2 bases; unmatched junction bases: 6. CDR3 size: 15 residues. Germline-derived CDR1 and CDR2 are MNHEY and SVGAGI. CDR3 in DNA: TGTGCCAGCAGCGCCGGACAGGGCGGCAATCAGCCCCAGCATTTT. Its translation is CASSAGQGGNQPQHF.

V and J are TRBV10-3 and TRBJ1-1; D gene unclear. In germline, CDR1 is ENHRY, CDR2 SYGVKD. Trimming shortened V by 3 bases and J by 7 bases, and 6 bases separated the two germline ends. The CDR3 runs 11 residues. Written as DNA, the CDR3 is TGTGCCATCAGTGATTCTGTTGAAGCTTTCTTT. It codes for CAISDSVEAFF.

V is TRBV9 and J is TRBJ1-1; a possible D gene is TRBD1 (6 bases). V shed 4 bases and J shed 5 bases, with 15 bases lying between them. CDR1 SGDLS and CDR2 YYNGEE come from the germline V gene. This CDR3 has 14 residues. The CDR3 region is CASSWVLTGTEAFF. CDR3 coding DNA: TGTGCCAGCAGCTGGGTACTGACAGGAACTGAAGCTTTCTTT.

The chain links TRBV11-2 to TRBJ2-4; 8 nucleotides align to TRBD2. This CDR3 comprises 15 residues. The germline CDR1 and CDR2 sequences are SGHAT and FQNNGV. V was pared by 3 bases and J by 8 bases, with 9 bases of the junction left unmatched. This chain's CDR3 is CASSFGAGEGDIQYF. The CDR3, as DNA: TGTGCCAGCAGCTTCGGAGCGGGAGAGGGAGACATTCAGTACTTC.

The V call is TRBV5-6, the J call TRBJ1-1; D not resolved. This CDR3 is 12 amino acids long. The V gene lost 6 bases and the J gene lost 4 bases, with 10 bases spanning the gap. Germline CDR1 is SGHDT and CDR2 is YYEEEE. As DNA, the CDR3 is TGTGCCAGCATCCGGAGGAGCACTGAAGCTTTCTTT. Translating gives CASIRRSTEAFF.

This clone was counted a single time. The chain recombines TRBV19 with TRBJ1-3; D ambiguous. CDR1 LNHDA and CDR2 SQIVND come from the germline V gene (reference sequence). Trimming removed 7 bases at V and 0 bases at J, with 10 bases between. This CDR3 spans 14 amino acids. The CDR3 DNA follows: TGTGCCAGTAACCAACAAGACTCTGGAAACACCATATATTTT. Translated: CASNQQDSGNTIYF.